A selection of T cell receptor beta chains follows, all from one sample in a study of spatial heterogeneity in lung cancer. TCRdb redid the calling of the 5' RACE reads with MiXCR, one entry per CDR3 protein. The sample yields 95,000 to 120,000 distinct CDR3 sequences, about a tenth seen once. This specimen consisted of PBMCs, obtained at follow-up. The receptors were sampled from a female donor with early-stage non-small cell lung cancer. The CDR3 runs from the conserved cysteine through the conserved F or W. A D gene is named only where the DNA matches it firmly. Clone size is shown for a subset of rows, as once, few, many or a class of expanded clone.

clone size,J gene,D gene,V gene,CDR3 DNA,CDR3 protein
NA,TRBJ1-1,NA,TRBV10-1,TGCGCCAGCAGTGAAAGGAGGAACACTGAAGCTTTCTTT,CASSERRNTEAFF
many,TRBJ1-6,NA,TRBV18,TGTGCCAGCTCATCGATACTTCAGGGAAACTCACCCCTCCACTTT,CASSSILQGNSPLHF
many,TRBJ2-5,NA,TRBV14,TGTGCCAGCAGCCAAGAGGCCCAAGAGACCCAGTACTTC,CASSQEAQETQYF
NA,TRBJ2-5,NA,TRBV14,TGTGCCAGCAGCCAAGATCACAATCGAGAGACCCAGTACTTC,CASSQDHNRETQYF
few,TRBJ2-1,TRBD1,TRBV4-3,TGCGCCAGCAGCCCATCGGGACAGGGGAGAAACAATGAGCAGTTCTTC,CASSPSGQGRNNEQFF
NA,TRBJ1-2,NA,TRBV20-1,TGCAGTGCTAGTTTGGTCCACTCCTATGGCTACACCTTC,CSASLVHSYGYTF
many,TRBJ1-2,TRBD1,TRBV6-5,TGTGCCAGCAGTTACGGGAAGGGGGCTCTCAATGGCTACACCTTC,CASSYGKGALNGYTF
few,TRBJ2-2,TRBD1,TRBV19,TGTGCCAGCACGGACAGGGGGGCTTCGAACACCGGGGAGCTGTTTTTT,CASTDRGASNTGELFF
many,TRBJ2-7,NA,TRBV20-1,TGCAGTGCTAGAGATCTACTCCAAAACTACGAGCAGTACTTC,CSARDLLQNYEQYF
NA,TRBJ2-7,TRBD2,TRBV7-9,TGTGCCAGCAGCACCCGACTAGCGGAGTACGAGCAGTACTTC,CASSTRLAEYEQYF
NA,TRBJ2-7,NA,TRBV3-1,TGTGCCAGCAGCCCGCCAGGACGCTCCTACGAGCAGTACTTC,CASSPPGRSYEQYF
few,TRBJ2-1,NA,TRBV19,TGTGCCAGTACCCCTGGACACCTTGTGCCAAACAATGAGCAGTTCTTC,CASTPGHLVPNNEQFF
NA,TRBJ2-7,NA,TRBV5-1,TGCGCCAGCAGCTTTGAGGACTACTCTACCTACGAGCAGTACTTC,CASSFEDYSTYEQYF
NA,TRBJ2-5,NA,TRBV3-1,TGTGCCAGCAGCCAGAACCCTGGTCGGACCCAGTACTTC,CASSQNPGRTQYF
once,TRBJ2-1,TRBD2,TRBV20-1,TGCAGTGCTGCTCCGGGACTAGCGGGAAGCTCAAACCCTTTCTCCTACAATGAGCAGTTCTTC,CSAAPGLAGSSNPFSYNEQFF
few,TRBJ2-1,TRBD2,TRBV28,TGTGCCAGCAGTTCACCTCTAGCGGGAGTGCTGGATGAGCAGTTCTTC,CASSSPLAGVLDEQFF
few,TRBJ2-3,TRBD2,TRBV3-1,TGTGCCAGCAGCCTAGCGGGAGCACGCACAGATACGCAGTATTTT,CASSLAGARTDTQYF